These 23 T cell receptor beta chains were all obtained from the same sample, sequenced in a study of CD8 T cells in Susac syndrome. Random hexamers were used to reverse transcribe the RNA input (about 0.45 to 1 ug). TCRdb used MiXCR to reprocess the immunoSEQ multiplex PCR reads, holding one entry per CDR3 protein. This table holds 170,000 or so distinct CDR3 sequences, roughly 94% found once. Sequenced material: CD4+ T cells from PBMCs. The receptors originated from a human donor with Susac syndrome.

The CDR3 protein is CASTGGGVSNQPQHF. The CDR3 DNA follows: TGTGCCAGCACTGGGGGAGGTGTGAGCAATCAGCCCCAGCATTTT. The gene calls are TRBV12-3 or TRBV12-4 and TRBJ1-5; possible D gene TRBD1, 5 bases. V lost 7 bases and J 1 base, leaving 14 bases between the germline ends. This CDR3 is 15 amino acids long.

V and J are TRBV5-1 and TRBJ1-4; TRBD1 aligns across 7 bases. The germline gives CDR1 SGHRS, CDR2 YFSETQ. J lost 4 bases, V lost 5 bases, and 5 bases had no gene match. The CDR3 is made up of 14 amino acids. DNA of the CDR3: TGCGCCAGCAGTGGGGGACAGCTTAATGAAAAACTGTTTTTT. This gives the protein CASSGGQLNEKLFF.

V gene TRBV7-9 combines with J gene TRBJ1-1; D might be TRBD1 (5 bases). The V gene's germline CDR1 is SEHNR and CDR2 FQNEAQ (reference sequence). CDR3 size: 12 residues. Trimming took off 5 bases at V and 11 bases at J, with 15 bases between the two ends. The CDR3: CASSRDVQGAFF. CDR3 bases: TGTGCCAGCAGCCGGGACGTACAAGGGGCTTTCTTT.

This clonotype was observed once. This chain uses TRBV2 with TRBJ2-7; TRBD1 is a possible D gene (6 bases). Trimming shortened V by 6 bases and J by 1 base, and 16 bases separated the two germline ends. The CDR3 totals 15 residues. In germline, CDR1 is SNHLY, CDR2 FYNNEI. CDR3 sequence reads: CASSARDTQSYEQYF. CDR3 DNA: TGTGCCAGCAGCGCTCGGGACACCCAATCCTACGAGCAGTACTTC.

This clonotype was recorded once. The genes are TRBV2 and TRBJ1-2, with 8 bases fitting TRBD1. The V segment lost 2 bases and the J segment 4 bases; nucleotides outside the gene matches: 0. CDR1 and CDR2 from the germline V gene are SNHLY and FYNNEI. This CDR3 region has 13 residues. CDR3 coding DNA: TGTGCCAGCAGTGAACAGGGGGCCTATGGCTACACCTTC. Amino acids: CASSEQGAYGYTF.

The chain couples TRBV5-1 to TRBJ1-2; D uncertain. V dropped 2 bases and J dropped 8 bases, with 10 bases sitting between them. CDR1 and CDR2 from the germline V gene are SGHRS and YFSETQ. There are 12 residues in the CDR3. The CDR3 spells CASSLDLTGYTF. The DNA of the CDR3 is TGCGCCAGCAGCTTAGACCTCACCGGCTACACCTTC.

The chain joins TRBV20-1 to TRBJ1-6; maybe TRBD1 (5 bases). The V end was cut by 4 bases, the J end by 9 bases, with 22 bases between. The germline CDR1 and CDR2 sequences are DFQATT and SNEGSKA (reference sequence). The CDR3 sequence is 16 residues long. CDR3 sequence: CSATGPFFPSGSPLHF. CDR3 bases: TGCAGTGCTACGGGACCTTTCTTTCCGAGTGGTTCACCCCTCCACTTT.

This clonotype was picked up a small number of times. One end of the junction does not line up with germline, which may come from a read error. The chain recombines TRBV18 with TRBJ1-1; D may be TRBD1 (5 bases). The CDR3 extends over 15 amino acids. From germline, CDR1 is KGHSH and CDR2 LQKENI. The DNA of the CDR3 is TGTGCCAGCTCGCCACTCGGGGGGATGAACACTGAAGCTTTCTTT. As protein: CASSPLGGMNTEAFF.

V is TRBV11-2 and J is TRBJ1-5, with 7 bases identical to TRBD1. CDR1 and CDR2 (germline): SGHAT, FQNNGV. The CDR3 consists of 15 residues. The ends lost 1 base at V and 4 bases at J; junction bases unmatched: 4. CDR3 DNA: TGTGCCAGCAGCTTAGGGACAGGCCCAAATCAGCCCCAGCATTTT. This encodes CASSLGTGPNQPQHF.

The J gene is TRBJ2-7, the V gene TRBV28; 7 bases are shared with TRBD1. Trimming removed 5 bases from V and 2 bases from J; junction bases left unmatched: 6. Germline V gives CDR1 MDHEN, CDR2 SYDVKM. The CDR3 runs 14 residues. The CDR3 nucleotides are TGTGCCAGCAGTCCTGGACAGGACCCCTACGAGCAGTACTTC. Its translation is CASSPGQDPYEQYF.

This CDR3 is CSAATDSNQPQHF. As DNA, the CDR3 is TGCAGTGCTGCTACAGATAGCAATCAGCCCCAGCATTTT. This sequence joins TRBV20-1 and TRBJ1-5, with no clear D. With 5 bases removed from V and 0 bases from J, the gap between germline ends came to 8 bases. CDR1 and CDR2 (germline): DFQATT, SNEGSKA (reference sequence). CDR3 length equals 13 residues.

This rearrangement joins TRBV5-1 to TRBJ1-3; D is uncertain. The germline V gene encodes CDR1 SGHRS and CDR2 YFSETQ. The V gene lost 1 base and the J gene lost 2 bases, with 13 bases spanning the gap. The CDR3 sequence is 16 residues long. As DNA, the CDR3 is TGCGCCAGCAGCTTGACACCCACCGGTACTGGAAACACCATATATTTT. It specifies CASSLTPTGTGNTIYF.

The CDR3 bases are TGTGCCAGCAGCTTGTACGGGGGGCCCACAGATACGCAGTATTTT. Its translation: CASSLYGGPTDTQYF. The chain combines TRBV5-6 with TRBJ2-3; D is perhaps TRBD2 (7 bases). The CDR3 totals 15 residues. CDR1 is SGHDT and CDR2 is YYEEEE in the germline V gene. Trimming pared 1 base from V and 2 bases from J, leaving 11 bases between.

The V call is TRBV12-3 or TRBV12-4, the J call TRBJ2-1, with 9 nucleotides matching TRBD2. The CDR3 runs to 15 residues. Trimming removed 2 bases from V and 7 bases from J; junction bases left unmatched: 6. CDR3 sequence (DNA): TGTGCCAGCAGTTTAAATCCTAGCGGGGAGAATGAGCAGTTCTTC. It yields the protein CASSLNPSGENEQFF.

This sequence joins TRBV5-1 and TRBJ2-2; weak D call: TRBD2 (6 bases). V lost 5 bases, J lost 6 bases, and 17 bases lay in between. CDR1 is SGHRS, CDR2 YFSETQ, per germline. This CDR3 comprises 15 residues. The CDR3 is CASSPDAGQAGELFF. In nucleotides, the CDR3 is TGCGCCAGCAGTCCAGATGCGGGGCAGGCCGGGGAGCTGTTTTTT.

This chain connects TRBV15 to TRBJ2-2; the D gene could be TRBD1 or TRBD2 (7 bases each). CDR1 and CDR2 from the germline V gene are LNHNV and YYDKDF (reference sequence). The V gene lost 3 bases and the J gene lost 0 bases, with 14 bases spanning the gap. The CDR3 runs to 17 residues. CDR3 sequence: CATSRGGTAANTGELFF. CDR3 nucleotides: TGTGCCACCAGCAGGGGGGGGACAGCCGCGAACACCGGGGAGCTGTTTTTT.

The chain joins TRBV7-2 to TRBJ1-3, with D uncertain. Trimming removed 2 bases from V and 7 bases from J, with 9 bases in between. This CDR3 is 13 amino acids long. CDR1 is SGHTA and CDR2 is FQGNSA in the germline V gene. CDR3 protein: CASSLLGGNTIYF. CDR3 sequence (DNA): TGTGCCAGCAGCTTACTGGGCGGGAACACCATATATTTT.

The genes are TRBV18 and TRBJ2-1, with TRBD1 identical over 9 bases. Trimming at V came to 3 bases and at J to 1 base, leaving 13 bases not matched to a gene. Germline V gene lookup returns CDR1 KGHSH and CDR2 LQKENI. There are 19 residues in the CDR3. The CDR3: CASSPPPLRGQGSYNEQFF. In DNA, the CDR3 is TGTGCCAGCTCACCCCCACCTCTGAGAGGACAGGGGTCCTACAATGAGCAGTTCTTC.

The rearrangement joins TRBV4-2 to TRBJ1-6; 8 positions match TRBD1. The V and J ends lost 0 bases and 11 bases, in that order; junction bases with no gene match: 9. The CDR3 extends over 16 amino acids. Per the germline V gene, CDR1 is LGHNA and CDR2 is YNFKEQ. CDR3 DNA sequence: TGTGCCAGCAGCCAAGATCCCGACAGGGGAAGAGCACCCCTCCACTTT. Residues: CASSQDPDRGRAPLHF.

This sequence joins TRBV30 and TRBJ1-2; perhaps TRBD1 as D (6 bases). Germline V gives CDR1 GTSNPN, CDR2 SVGIG (reference sequence). The CDR3 totals 14 residues. The V and J ends lost 4 bases and 7 bases respectively, with 19 bases between them. In DNA, the CDR3 is TGTGCCTGGACAGGGTCACAGGGCAGTGGTGGCTACACCTTC. This translates into CAWTGSQGSGGYTF.

The J gene is TRBJ1-2, the V gene TRBV12-3 or TRBV12-4; unclear D gene. The CDR3 sequence is 12 residues long. Trimming took off 5 bases at V and 8 bases at J, with 12 bases between the two ends. The CDR3 DNA is TGTGCCAGCAGTCCACTCCTGGGGGGCTACACCTTC. It encodes CASSPLLGGYTF.

The genes are TRBV5-1 and TRBJ1-2; possible D gene TRBD1, 6 bases. V was clipped by 0 bases and J by 8 bases, with 20 bases between them. CDR3 length: 16 residues. Germline V gene sequence: CDR1 SGHRS, CDR2 YFSETQ. Written as DNA, the CDR3 is TGCGCCAGCAGCTTGGGATCAGCAGGGGCCCTTCAAGGCTACACCTTC. Translation gives CASSLGSAGALQGYTF.

The V gene is TRBV29-1, the J gene TRBJ2-7; possibly TRBD1 for D (6 bases). Trimming pared 7 bases from V and 4 bases from J, leaving 11 bases between. The CDR3 loop spans 11 amino acids. Germline V gene data show CDR1 as SQVTM and CDR2 as ANQGSEA. The CDR3 is CSGGQTYEQYF. The CDR3 DNA sequence: TGCAGCGGCGGACAGACGTACGAGCAGTACTTC.